This T cell receptor (beta chain) appears in the sequencing data of a study of post-analysis software for immune sequencing data. Study background: Several disease courses (relapsing-remitting, secondary progressive and progressive-relapsing) of multiple sclerosis were included.

General study results and limits: Relative to controls, patients with multiple sclerosis showed significantly lower normalized Chao1 diversity. A few TRBV segments were significantly more frequent in patients than in controls. TRBV5-6, TRBV5-1 and TRBV20-1 were among these segments. Strong same-batch co-clustering of samples appeared with F measure clustering.

Unique-molecular-identifier-tagged TCR beta cDNA libraries were used. TCRdb recomputed calls from the PCR reads with MiXCR, one row per CDR3 protein. The repertoire holds hundreds of thousands of distinct CDR3 sequences, with over 35% as singletons. J lost 1 base, V lost 4 bases, and 18 bases had no gene match. Germline assignment: CDR1 MDHEN and CDR2 SYDVKM. The CDR3 has 20 amino acids. In the case of this clonotype: Its antigen remains unknown.

This sequence was found in a girl between 10 and 17 years old with multiple sclerosis. J is TRBJ2-4 and V is TRBV28; 8 nucleotides match TRBD1. Source material: blood. Written as DNA, the CDR3 is TGTGCCAGCAGTTCCCGCGCCATCCATAGACAGGGGAGCGCCAAAAACATTCAGTACTTC. This codes for CASSSRAIHRQGSAKNIQYF.